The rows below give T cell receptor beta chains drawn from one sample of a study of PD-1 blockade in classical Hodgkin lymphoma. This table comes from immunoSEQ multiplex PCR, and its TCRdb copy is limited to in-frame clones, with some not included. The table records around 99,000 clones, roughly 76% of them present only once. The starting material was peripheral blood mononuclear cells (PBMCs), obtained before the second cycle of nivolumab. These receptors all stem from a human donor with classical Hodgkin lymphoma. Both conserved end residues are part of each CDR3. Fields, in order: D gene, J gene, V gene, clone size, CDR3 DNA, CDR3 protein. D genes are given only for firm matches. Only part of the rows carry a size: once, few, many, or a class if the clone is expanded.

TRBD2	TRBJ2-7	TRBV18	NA	TGTGCCAGCTCACCAAAGGACGGGGGGGCCATCTACGAGCAGTACTTC	CASSPKDGGAIYEQYF
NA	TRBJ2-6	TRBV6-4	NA	TGTGCCAGCAGTGACGGGAAGGGGCCTTTCTCTGGGGCCAACGTCCTGACTTTC	CASSDGKGPFSGANVLTF
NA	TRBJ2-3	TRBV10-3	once	TGTGCCATCAGTGTGCGGGAAATCACAGATACGCAGTATTTT	CAISVREITDTQYF
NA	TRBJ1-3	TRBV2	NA	TGTGCCAGCAGTGGGGTGAGAAGCTCTGGAAACACCATATATTTT	CASSGVRSSGNTIYF
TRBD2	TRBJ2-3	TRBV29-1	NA	TGCAGCGTTTCTAGCGGGAGGGCCCAGCGGGAGGATACGCAGTATTTT	CSVSSGRAQREDTQYF
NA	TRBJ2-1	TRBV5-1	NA	TGCGCCAGCAGCTTAGACCAGGGATCGTACAATGAGCAGTTCTTC	CASSLDQGSYNEQFF
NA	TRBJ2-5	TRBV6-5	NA	TGTGCCAGCAGTGCGGGACGGCAAGAGACCCAGTACTTC	CASSAGRQETQYF
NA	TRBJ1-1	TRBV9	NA	TGTGCCAGCAGCCCGAGGAGTTCTCAGATGAACACTGAAGCTTTCTTT	CASSPRSSQMNTEAFF
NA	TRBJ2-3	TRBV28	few	TGTGCCAGCAGTTCATCCTACAGACTCTCTAACACAGATACGCAGTATTTT	CASSSSYRLSNTDTQYF
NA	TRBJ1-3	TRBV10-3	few	TGTGCCATCAGTGACTCTCCAGGCCTCGGAAACACCATATATTTT	CAISDSPGLGNTIYF
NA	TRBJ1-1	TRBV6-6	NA	TGTGCCAGCAGAGGGGGGACGGCGAGTGGGGCTTTCTTT	CASRGGTASGAFF
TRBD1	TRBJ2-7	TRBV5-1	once	TGCGCCAGCAGCTTGGGACAGGGGGAAAACTACGAGCAGTACTTC	CASSLGQGENYEQYF
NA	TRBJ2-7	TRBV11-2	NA	TGTGCCAGCAGCTTAGATTTGACGGAAAGTGAGCAGTACTTC	CASSLDLTESEQYF
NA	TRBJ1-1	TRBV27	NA	TGTGCCAGCTCGCGGAGGGGGGGCTCCACTGAAGCTTTCTTT	CASSRRGGSTEAFF
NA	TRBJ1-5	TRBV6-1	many	TGTGCCAGCAGTGTTAAGGGAAATCAGCCCCAGCATTTT	CASSVKGNQPQHF
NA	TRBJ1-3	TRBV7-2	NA	TGTGCCAGCAGCCGGAGGAGAAGCTCTGGAAACACCATATATTTT	CASSRRRSSGNTIYF
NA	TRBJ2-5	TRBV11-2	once	TGTGCCAGCAGCTTAGGTCCGCAGGAGACCCAGTACTTC	CASSLGPQETQYF
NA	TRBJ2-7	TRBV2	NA	TGTGCCAGCAGTGAGACGGCGGGTAAAACCTACGAGCAGTACTTC	CASSETAGKTYEQYF
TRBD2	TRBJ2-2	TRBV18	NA	TGTGCCAGCCGAAGCCTCCCGACGGGAGGGACCGGGGAGCTGTTTTTT	CASRSLPTGGTGELFF
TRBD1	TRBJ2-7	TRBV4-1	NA	TGCGCCAGCAGCCAAGTCCCCCAGGGGGCTTACGAGCAGTACTTC	CASSQVPQGAYEQYF
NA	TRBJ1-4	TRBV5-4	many	TGTGCCAGCAGCTTCAAAGGGGCGAATGAAAAACTGTTTTTT	CASSFKGANEKLFF
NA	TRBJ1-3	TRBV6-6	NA	TGTGCCAGCAGCTTTCAATATGGAAACACCATATATTTT	CASSFQYGNTIYF
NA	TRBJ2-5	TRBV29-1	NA	TGCAGCGTTGTGGGCAAGGCGGAGACCCAGTACTTC	CSVVGKAETQYF
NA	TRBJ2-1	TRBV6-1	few	TGTGCCAGCAGTGAATTTGCGATGAATTCCAATGAGCAGTTCTTC	CASSEFAMNSNEQFF
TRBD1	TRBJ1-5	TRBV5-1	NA	TGCGCCAGCAGCCCTACAGGGGTCCAGCCCCAGCATTTT	CASSPTGVQPQHF
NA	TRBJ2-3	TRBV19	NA	TGTGCCAGTGCTACTACCATGGGCGATACGCAGTATTTT	CASATTMGDTQYF
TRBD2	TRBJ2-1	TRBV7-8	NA	TGTGCCAGCAGCTTTGCGGGAGGAGAGCAGTTCTTC	CASSFAGGEQFF
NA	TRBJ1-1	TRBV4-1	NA	TGCGCCAGCAGCCAAGTAGGGGGGGGCTGGACTGAAGCTTTCTTT	CASSQVGGGWTEAFF
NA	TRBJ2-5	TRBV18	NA	TGTGCCAGCTCACTACAGGGACGACAAGAGACCCAGTACTTC	CASSLQGRQETQYF
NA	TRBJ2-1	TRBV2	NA	TGTGCCAGCAGTGAACCCCCGGGTTACGATGACAATGAGCAGTTCTTC	CASSEPPGYDDNEQFF
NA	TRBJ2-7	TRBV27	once	TGTGCCAGCGGAGGGGCACCGTCGACCTACGAGCAGTACTTC	CASGGAPSTYEQYF
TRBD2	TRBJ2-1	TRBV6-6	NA	TGTGCCAGCAGTTACTCGGGGGGAGGGCAGTATGAGCAGTTCTTC	CASSYSGGGQYEQFF
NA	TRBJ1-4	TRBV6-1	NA	TGTGCCAGCAGTGAGCGGATCAGGGGCCGATCGACAACTAATGAAAAACTGTTTTTT	CASSERIRGRSTTNEKLFF
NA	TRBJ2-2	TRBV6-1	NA	TGTGCCAGCAGGACGAACACCGGGGAGCTGTTTTTT	CASRTNTGELFF
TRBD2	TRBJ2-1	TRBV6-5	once	TGTGCCAGCAGTTACTCGGGGGGGAGCGGAAATGAGCAGTTCTTC	CASSYSGGSGNEQFF
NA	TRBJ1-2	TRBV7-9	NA	TGTGCCAGCAGCTTAGGCGGGAGAGGAACGGCCGGCGGCTACACCTTC	CASSLGGRGTAGGYTF
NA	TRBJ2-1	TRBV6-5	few	TGTGCCAGCAGTTCGGTAGGGAATGAGCAGTTCTTC	CASSSVGNEQFF
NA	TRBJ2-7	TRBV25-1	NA	TGTGCCAGCAGTGAATATAGCCAGGGGCGCTCCTACGAGCAGTACTTC	CASSEYSQGRSYEQYF
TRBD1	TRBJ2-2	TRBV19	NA	TGTGCCAGTAGTCCGAACAGGGGGCAGGGCGGGGAGCTGTTTTTT	CASSPNRGQGGELFF
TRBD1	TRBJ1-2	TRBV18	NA	TGTGCCAGCTCACCACCGGCACAGGGGGCCGGCTACACCTTC	CASSPPAQGAGYTF
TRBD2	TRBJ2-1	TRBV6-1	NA	TGTGCCAGCAGTGCCACTGGACTAGCGGGAGGGCCGAATGAGCAGTTCTTC	CASSATGLAGGPNEQFF
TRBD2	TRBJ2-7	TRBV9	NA	TGTGCCAGCAGCGTAGGAGGGGGACTAGCGGGCCTCTACGAGCAGTACTTC	CASSVGGGLAGLYEQYF
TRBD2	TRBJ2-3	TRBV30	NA	TGTGCCTGGAGTAACGGGGCTAGCGGGGGGGATACGCAGTATTTT	CAWSNGASGGDTQYF
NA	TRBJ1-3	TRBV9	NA	TGTGCCAGCAGCTCAATGGACATCCTCTCTGGAAACACCATATATTTT	CASSSMDILSGNTIYF
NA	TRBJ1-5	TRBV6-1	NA	TGTGCCAGCAGAGCTGCAGGGGATAGCAATCAGCCCCAGCATTTT	CASRAAGDSNQPQHF
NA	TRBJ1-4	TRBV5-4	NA	TGTGCCAGCAGCTTGGAGCTAGGGGGGGATGAAAAACTGTTTTTT	CASSLELGGDEKLFF
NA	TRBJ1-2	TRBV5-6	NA	TGTGCCAGCAGCTCTGTGGGGCGCACTAGGGGCTACACCTTC	CASSSVGRTRGYTF
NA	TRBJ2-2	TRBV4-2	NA	TGTGCCAGCAGCCAATCCCCAGGGGGCGAAGGTTGGGCGGGGGCGCGGGAGCTGTTTTTT	CASSQSPGGEGWAGARELFF
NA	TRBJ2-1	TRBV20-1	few	TGCAGTGCTGCGAGTGTAGGTGAGCAGTTCTTC	CSAASVGEQFF
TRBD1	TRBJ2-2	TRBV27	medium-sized	TGTGCCAGCAGTTTTCTGGGACAGGGGCAACGGGAGCTGTTTTTT	CASSFLGQGQRELFF
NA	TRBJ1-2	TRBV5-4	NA	TGTGCCAGCAGCTTGGGGGGCTCTACCTATGGCTACACCTTC	CASSLGGSTYGYTF
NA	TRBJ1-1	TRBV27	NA	TGTGCCAGCAAGGGGGTTTACGCTGAAGCTTTCTTT	CASKGVYAEAFF
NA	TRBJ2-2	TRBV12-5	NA	TGTGCTAGTGGTTTGGTAGTGGGGACATGGACCGGGGAGCTGTTTTTT	CASGLVVGTWTGELFF